This T cell receptor (beta chain) derives from a study of T cell responses to AZD1222 COVID-19 vaccine. Study-level results: Baseline serology detected seropositivity in only 5 to 7 AZD1222 recipients.

J was trimmed by 5 bases and V by 5 bases; bases with no gene match: 8. CDR1 is SGHAT, CDR2 FQNNGV, per germline. The CDR3 runs to 15 residues. Method: immunoSEQ multiplex PCR; TCRdb's copy keeps in-frame clones and lacks some. The sample includes 140,000 to 150,000 clones, 92% of them seen just once. Details on this clone: Its cognate antigen is unknown.

Both about-4-week and about-12-week second-dose recipients were combined. The V gene is TRBV11-2, the J gene TRBJ1-1, with 10 positions matching TRBD1. The source of this sequence is an adult who received the AZD1222 COVID-19 vaccine. Sample: peripheral blood, taken 28 days after the second AZD1222 dose. The CDR3 sequence is CASSADRGLGTEAFF. The CDR3, as DNA: TGTGCCAGCAGCGCGGACAGGGGGTTGGGAACTGAAGCTTTCTTT.